This T cell receptor (beta chain) derives from a study of cytomegalovirus exposure and HLA in healthy donors. About the research overall: It was reported in a later analysis that the 90 to 150 validation repertoires used the same platform as the 550 to 800 first-cohort repertoires.

The protocol was immunoSEQ multiplex PCR, while the TCRdb copy is restricted to in-frame clones and leaves out a portion. The sample has approximately 270,000 clones; roughly 87% are singletons. The donors were part of the validation cohort of 95 to 150 subjects. That cohort was separate from the first cohort, which comprised about 730 subjects. The CDR3 contains 15 residues. Looked up from germline, CDR1 is SNHLY and CDR2 is FYNNEI. V shed 7 bases and J shed 3 bases, with 17 bases lying between them. As concerns this clone: As yet, its antigen is unknown.

General study points: Some TCR beta chains (more than 150 of them) were listed as cytomegalovirus-associated.

Input material: PBMCs. V usage is TRBV2 and J usage is TRBJ2-3; no firm D call. The sequence derives from a man younger than 35 in good health and CMV-seropositive. The CDR3 region has the DNA TGTGCCAGCACCGTGGGCAGCGCCAGTACAGATACGCAGTATTTT. Protein: CASTVGSASTDTQYF.